The text below deals with one TCR beta chain. The entry originates in a study of blood T cell repertoires in COVID-19. Study-level information: Researchers got acute and convalescent COVID-19 samples from the United States, Italy and Spain.

The CDR3 extends over 16 amino acids. The V gene end was trimmed by 2 bases and the J gene end by 7 bases; junction bases not matched to a gene: 7. The V gene's germline CDR1 is MGHDK and CDR2 SYGVNS. Only in-frame clones appear in the TCRdb table, and some are missing; sequencing was by immunoSEQ multiplex PCR. The data show approximately 190,000 clones, 80% seen once. Material: peripheral blood. V gene TRBV25-1 combines with J gene TRBJ1-4, with 10 bases lining up with TRBD1. This sequence originates from a man between 60 and 75 years old with acute or convalescent COVID-19. CDR3 sequence (DNA): TGTGCCAGCAGTGAACCCTGGACAGGGGGTGGTGAAAAACTGTTTTTT. Its translation: CASSEPWTGGGEKLFF.